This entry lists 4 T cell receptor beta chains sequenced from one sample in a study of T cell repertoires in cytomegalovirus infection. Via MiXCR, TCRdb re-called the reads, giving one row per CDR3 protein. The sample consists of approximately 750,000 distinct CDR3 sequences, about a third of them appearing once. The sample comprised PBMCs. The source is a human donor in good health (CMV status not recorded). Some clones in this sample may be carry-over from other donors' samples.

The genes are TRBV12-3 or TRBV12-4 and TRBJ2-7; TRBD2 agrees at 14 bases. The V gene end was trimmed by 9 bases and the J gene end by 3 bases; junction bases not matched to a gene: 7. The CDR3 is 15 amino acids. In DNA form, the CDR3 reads TGTGCCAGTGGGACTAGCGGGAGAAAATTCTACGAGCAGTACTTC. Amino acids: CASGTSGRKFYEQYF.

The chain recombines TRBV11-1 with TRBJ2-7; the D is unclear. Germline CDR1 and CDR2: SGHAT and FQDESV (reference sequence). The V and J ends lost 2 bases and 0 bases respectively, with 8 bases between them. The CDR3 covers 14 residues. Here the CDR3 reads CASSLLSLSYEQYF. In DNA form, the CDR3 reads TGTGCCAGCAGCTTACTAAGCCTCTCCTACGAGCAGTACTTC.

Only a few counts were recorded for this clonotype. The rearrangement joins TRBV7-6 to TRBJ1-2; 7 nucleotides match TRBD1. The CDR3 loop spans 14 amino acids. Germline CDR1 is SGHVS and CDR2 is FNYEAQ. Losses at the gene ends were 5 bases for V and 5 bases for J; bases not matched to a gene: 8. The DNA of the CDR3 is TGTGCCAGCAGCCCCTATACAGGGGTTTATGGCTACACCTTC. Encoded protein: CASSPYTGVYGYTF.

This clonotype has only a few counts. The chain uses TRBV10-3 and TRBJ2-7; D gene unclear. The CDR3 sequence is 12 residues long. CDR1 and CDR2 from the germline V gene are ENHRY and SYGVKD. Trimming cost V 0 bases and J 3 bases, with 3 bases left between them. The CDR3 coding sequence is TGTGCCATCAGTGAGTCTTACTACGAGCAGTACTTC. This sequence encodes CAISESYYEQYF.